Below are 4 T cell receptor beta chains sequenced from a single sample in a study of T cell responses to AZD1222 COVID-19 vaccine. The method was immunoSEQ multiplex PCR; TCRdb's version includes in-frame clones alone and lacks a portion of them. The data show 94,000 or so clones, 85% to 90% seen once. The starting material was peripheral blood, obtained on day 0 of AZD1222 vaccination. These receptor sequences come from an adult in good health.

The CDR3 nucleotides read TGTGCCTGGAGCCCAACTAGCGGGAGGGCAGATACGCAGTATTTT. This translates into CAWSPTSGRADTQYF. V gene TRBV30 combines with J gene TRBJ2-3, with 13 nucleotides matching TRBD2. The trim removed 3 bases at V and 4 bases at J, leaving 4 bases unmatched. The CDR3 sequence is 15 residues long. Germline CDR1 reads GTSNPN; CDR2 reads SVGIG (reference sequence).

This clone was observed a single time. The chain employs TRBV5-1 and TRBJ1-3; D gene ambiguous. Germline V gene lookup returns CDR1 SGHRS and CDR2 YFSETQ. V lost 4 bases, J lost 0 bases, and 11 bases lay in between. The CDR3 extends over 15 amino acids. CDR3: CASSEDGYSGNTIYF. CDR3 DNA sequence: TGCGCCAGCAGCGAGGATGGCTACTCTGGAAACACCATATATTTT.

This chain connects TRBV2 to TRBJ1-6; maybe TRBD1 (5 bases). CDR1 and CDR2 from the germline V gene are SNHLY and FYNNEI. CDR3 length: 14 residues. V was pared by 2 bases and J by 7 bases, with 9 bases between. This chain's CDR3 is CASSESGENSPLHF. CDR3 DNA: TGTGCCAGCAGTGAATCGGGGGAAAATTCACCCCTCCACTTT.

The CDR3 reads CASSYRNSGNTIYF. Here the CDR3 DNA reads TGTGCCAGCAGTTACCGCAACTCTGGAAACACCATATATTTT. The J gene is TRBJ1-3, the V gene TRBV5-4; D gene ambiguous. The germline gives CDR1 SGHNT, CDR2 YYREEE (reference sequence). The CDR3 is 14 amino acids. Trimming stripped 5 bases from V and 0 bases from J, with 9 bases between.